This T cell receptor (beta chain) was recovered during a study of blood T cell repertoires in COVID-19. Study details: Samples representing acute and convalescent COVID-19 were sourced from the United States, Italy and Spain. T cells, B-cell-depleted T cells, or PBMCs provided the cDNA or gDNA that served as material.

Enrolment of Seattle patients took place during active infection, and they were followed longitudinally. In the original workflow: Reference gene primer amplification yielded estimated nucleated cell counts. Sequencing used immunoSEQ multiplex PCR; TCRdb keeps in-frame clones, though not all of them. The V and J calls and the clone size are those of that table, but D and trimming were determined from the DNA. This repertoire shows some 70,000 clones, around 74% found once; its top ten account for about 16%. This receptor was identified in a man aged 55 to 70 with COVID-19, enrolled during active disease. The sequencing sample was made of peripheral blood.

The chain's CDR3 is CSVGGSNYGYTF. The DNA of the CDR3 is TGCAGCGTTGGGGGCAGTAACTATGGCTACACCTTC. The chain has TRBV29-1 and TRBJ1-2, with a tentative D call TRBD1 (5 bases). This CDR3 contains 12 residues. The ends were cut back, 4 bases at V and 1 base at J, with 7 bases in the middle. From germline, CDR1 is SQVTM and CDR2 ANQGSEA.